This T cell receptor (beta chain) was recovered during a study of response to subunit inactivated influenza vaccine. Study results and caveats: Authors suggested each seasonal flu vaccination may recruit only limited numbers of new T cells.

Each CDR3 protein is one row after TCRdb ran MiXCR on the RT-PCR reads. The table lists roughly 570,000 distinct CDR3 sequences, around 15% of them singletons. This clonotype was seen a handful of times. Its antigen is still unknown. This likely comes from a read error, as the CDR3 has no conserved phenylalanine or tryptophan at its end. The CDR3 is 17 residues long. The J segment lost 1 base and the V segment lost 0 bases, leaving 6 bases of the junction unmatched. The V gene's germline CDR1 is SGHKS and CDR2 YYEKEE (reference sequence). The TCR comes from a man in his fifties or sixties who received an inactivated influenza vaccine. This specimen consisted of PBMCs from blood, obtained approximately 12 days after vaccination. The V call is TRBV5-5, the J call TRBJ2-7; 11 bases fit TRBD2. The CDR3 region is CASSLELAGGPSYEQYL. CDR3 nucleotides: TGTGCCAGCAGCTTGGAGCTAGCGGGAGGCCCTTCCTACGAGCAGTACCTC.